The T cell receptor beta chain under discussion was sequenced for a study of glioma-infiltrating T cells after dendritic cell vaccination. Overall study findings and caveats: TCR clonality showed no direct relationship with survival.

Regarding this clone: What it binds is unknown.

Per germline, CDR1 LNHDA and CDR2 SQIVND (reference sequence). J gave up 7 bases and V 5 bases, and 6 bases lay outside the gene matches. This CDR3 is built from 14 residues. Generated by immunoSEQ multiplex PCR, the TCRdb table keeps only in-frame clones and is missing some. The repertoire consists of about 49,000 clones, with over 75% occurring once and the leading ten covering about an eighth. V and J are TRBV19 and TRBJ1-4; 8 nucleotides match TRBD1. The sequences come from blood, collected before dendritic cell vaccination. This TCR came from a human donor with glioblastoma. The CDR3 DNA sequence: TGTGCCAGTAGTGCTACAGGGGGGGTTGAAAAACTGTTTTTT. As protein: CASSATGGVEKLFF. Full variable domain (remainder filled in from reference TRBV19 and TRBJ1-4): DGGITQSPKYLFRKEGQNVTLSCEQNLNHDAMYWYRQDPGQGLRLIYYSQIVNDFQKGDIAEGYSVSREKKESFPLTVTSAQKNPTAFYLCASSATGGVEKLFFGSGTQLSVL.